Following are 29 T cell receptor beta chains from one sample sequenced in a study of CD8 T cells in Susac syndrome (dated by TCRdb to between 2019 and 2020). The library was generated by the immunoSEQ multiplex PCR assay. RNA was extracted using the RNeasy kit, and roughly 0.45 to 1 ug of the RNA was reverse transcribed with random hexamers. In-frame beta chains were kept once TCRdb had trimmed the public reads at Q25 with fastp and called clones with MiXCR. Every distinct CDR3 protein forms one entry, paired with its most common genes and DNA. This sample holds 210,000 or so distinct CDR3 sequences; about 95% were observed only once. The ten largest clones add up to around 0.15% of the sample. Sequencing was carried out using CD4+ T cells from PBMCs. The receptors stem from a human donor with Susac syndrome.

The chain combines TRBV10-3 with TRBJ2-7; 10 bases are a match to TRBD1. The germline V gene encodes CDR1 ENHRY and CDR2 SYGVKD. Trimming took 5 bases from V and 3 from J; bases not matched to a gene: 7. The CDR3 spans 15 residues. The DNA for the CDR3 is TGTGCCATCAGTAAAGGACAGGGGGGCTTCTACGAGCAGTACTTC. Translated, it gives CAISKGQGGFYEQYF.

This sequence joins TRBV7-2 and TRBJ1-6, with TRBD1 identical over 7 bases. Germline CDR1 and CDR2: SGHTA and FQGNSA. The CDR3 loop spans 14 amino acids. Germline trimming cut 5 bases from V and 11 bases from J; bases unmatched to any gene: 9. For the CDR3, the DNA is TGTGCCAGCAGCGTAAAAGGGGGCCAGACACCCCTCCACTTT. This encodes CASSVKGGQTPLHF.

The chain uses TRBV3-1 and TRBJ1-6; D call uncertain. The germline CDR1 and CDR2 sequences are LGHDT and YNNKEL (reference sequence). Trimming took 4 bases from V and 7 from J, leaving 8 bases between them. The CDR3 covers 13 residues. Here the CDR3 reads CASSLAQNSPLHF. The DNA of the CDR3 is TGTGCCAGCAGCCTAGCACAGAATTCACCCCTCCACTTT.

V usage is TRBV3-1 and J usage is TRBJ1-2; no definite D call. Trimming removed 3 bases at V and 2 bases at J, with 10 bases between. The V gene's germline CDR1 is LGHDT and CDR2 YNNKEL (reference sequence). CDR3 length equals 14 residues. The CDR3 bases are TGTGCCAGCAGCCAGATTACAGAAAACTATGGCTACACCTTC. Its translation: CASSQITENYGYTF. The full variable domain, in which reference TRBV3-1 and TRBJ1-2 provide the parts outside the CDR3, is DTAVSQTPKYLVTQMGNDKSIKCEQNLGHDTMYWYKQDSKKFLKIMFSYNNKELIINETVPNRFSPKSPDKAHLNLHINSLELGDSAVYFCASSQITENYGYTFGSGTRLTVV.

This clonotype has just one count. This chain joins TRBV28 and TRBJ2-1; D is perhaps TRBD1 or TRBD2 (5 bases each). Trimming removed 7 bases from V and 6 bases from J, with 16 bases in between. The V gene's germline CDR1 is MDHEN and CDR2 SYDVKM. CDR3 size: 14 residues. CDR3: CASIPGTAINEQFF. The CDR3 bases are TGTGCCAGCATTCCTGGGACGGCGATCAATGAGCAGTTCTTC.

The chain employs TRBV30 and TRBJ2-7, with D perhaps assigned TRBD1 or TRBD2 (5 bases each). The V gene lost 2 bases and the J gene lost 3 bases, with 14 bases spanning the gap. CDR3 length: 14 residues. From germline, CDR1 is GTSNPN and CDR2 SVGIG (reference sequence). The CDR3 spells CAWSPQSGGYEQYF. For the CDR3, the DNA is TGTGCCTGGAGTCCCCAGAGTGGGGGCTACGAGCAGTACTTC. The full variable domain, in which reference TRBV30 and TRBJ2-7 provide the parts outside the CDR3, is SQTIHQWPATLVQPVGSPLSLECTVEGTSNPNLYWYRQAAGRGLQLLFYSVGIGQISSEVPQNLSASRPQDRQFILSSKKLLLSDSGFYLCAWSPQSGGYEQYFGPGTRLTVT.

The J gene is TRBJ1-2, the V gene TRBV11-2; possibly TRBD1 for D (5 bases). With 5 bases removed from V and 3 bases from J, the gap between germline ends came to 19 bases. The CDR3 runs to 16 residues. The germline V gene has CDR1 SGHAT and CDR2 FQNNGV. CDR3 amino acids: CASSQRRRGGDYGYTF. In DNA form, the CDR3 reads TGTGCCAGCAGCCAAAGAAGGAGGGGAGGGGACTATGGCTACACCTTC.

The V and J genes are TRBV18 and TRBJ2-7, with TRBD2 as a possible D gene (5 bases). Germline loops: CDR1 KGHSH, CDR2 LQKENI. The V end was cut by 1 base, the J end by 5 bases, with 6 bases between. The CDR3 covers 12 residues. CDR3 nucleotides: TGTGCCAGCTCACCACGGGAGAACGAGCAGTACTTC. Protein sequence: CASSPRENEQYF.

This chain's CDR3 is CASSPTGKAFF. The CDR3 DNA reads as TGTGCCAGCAGCCCGACAGGGAAAGCTTTCTTT. This rearrangement joins TRBV7-9 to TRBJ1-1; 7 nucleotides line up with TRBD1. This CDR3 is 11 amino acids long. From germline, CDR1 is SEHNR and CDR2 FQNEAQ (reference sequence). With 5 bases clipped from V and 9 bases from J, the junction kept 3 bases outside the gene matches.

The genes are TRBV6-1 and TRBJ1-5; the D is unclear. Germline lookup yields CDR1 MNHNS and CDR2 SASEGT. CDR3 length: 12 amino acids. Deletions cut 1 base from V and 4 bases from J, with 2 bases between. The CDR3 loop is CASSEGNQPQHF. The CDR3 DNA reads as TGTGCCAGCAGTGAAGGGAATCAGCCCCAGCATTTT.

The rearrangement joins TRBV6-5 to TRBJ1-2; D might be TRBD1 (5 bases). Trimming cost V 6 bases and J 5 bases, with 19 bases left between them. Germline CDR1 reads MNHEY; CDR2 reads SVGAGI. The length of the CDR3 is 15 residues. DNA of the CDR3: TGTGCCAGCAGACGCCCCCGGGACGTTCATTATGGCTACACCTTC. Its protein is CASRRPRDVHYGYTF.

V usage is TRBV3-1 and J usage is TRBJ1-2; D perhaps matches TRBD1 (5 bases). V lost 0 bases and J lost 7, with 18 bases in between. The CDR3 is made up of 16 amino acids. From germline, CDR1 is LGHDT and CDR2 YNNKEL (reference sequence). CDR3 nucleotides: TGTGCCAGCAGCCAAGACGGGGCCGTGGTTGAGAGTGGCTACACCTTC. This codes for CASSQDGAVVESGYTF.

The chain employs TRBV20-1 and TRBJ2-3; tentatively, D is TRBD2 (6 bases). Per germline, CDR1 DFQATT and CDR2 SNEGSKA (reference sequence). Deletions cut 3 bases from V and 1 base from J, with 11 bases between. There are 14 residues in the CDR3. The CDR3 region is CSAREGLGTDTQYF. CDR3 DNA: TGCAGTGCTAGGGAGGGACTCGGCACAGATACGCAGTATTTT.

This clonotype was counted between two and nine times. V and J are TRBV2 and TRBJ1-1; TRBD1 matches 7 bases. The germline V gene has CDR1 SNHLY and CDR2 FYNNEI. CDR3 length: 13 residues. The CDR3 bases are TGTGTCACGCAGAGGGGGCGGAACACTGAAGCTTTCTTT. Protein product: CVTQRGRNTEAFF.

The chain joins TRBV20-1 to TRBJ1-5; 9 bases align to TRBD1. J lost 4 bases, V lost 5 bases, and 3 bases had no gene match. CDR3 length: 13 amino acids. Germline values: CDR1 DFQATT, CDR2 SNEGSKA (reference sequence). Written as DNA, the CDR3 is TGCAGTGCTTGTGACAGGGGGAATCAGCCCCAGCATTTT. Amino acids: CSACDRGNQPQHF.

The V gene is TRBV4-3, the J gene TRBJ2-1; 12 bases match TRBD2. The ends lost 0 bases at V and 6 bases at J; junction bases unmatched: 3. Germline CDR1 and CDR2: LGHNA and YSLEER. The CDR3 is made up of 16 amino acids. As DNA, the CDR3 is TGCGCCAGCAGCCAAGATTCGACTAGCGGGGGCAATGAGCAGTTCTTC. It specifies CASSQDSTSGGNEQFF.

J is TRBJ2-1 and V is TRBV14; 10 nucleotides agree with TRBD2. The CDR3 extends over 16 amino acids. V shed 3 bases, J shed 9 bases, and the junction held 11 bases outside the gene matches. Germline loops: CDR1 SGHDN, CDR2 FVKESK. The CDR3 nucleotides are TGTGCCAGCAGCCATAATCGGGCTAGCGGGAGAGGTGAGCAGTTCTTC. This sequence encodes CASSHNRASGRGEQFF.

A single count supports this clonotype. The chain has TRBV12-3 or TRBV12-4 and TRBJ2-3; maybe TRBD1 (6 bases). The ends were cut back, 6 bases at V and 3 bases at J, with 10 bases in the middle. The CDR3 runs 13 residues. This chain's CDR3 is CASRLGATDTQYF. CDR3 DNA: TGTGCCAGCAGGTTGGGGGCGACAGATACGCAGTATTTT.

V usage is TRBV11-3 and J usage is TRBJ2-1; D uncertain. Trimming stripped 3 bases from V and 10 bases from J, with 4 bases between. Germline V gene data show CDR1 as SGHNT and CDR2 as YENEEA. The CDR3 consists of 10 residues. For the CDR3, the DNA is TGTGCCAGCAGCTTGAGGGAGCAGTTCTTC. This codes for CASSLREQFF.

The table lists this clonotype with a count of one. This chain connects TRBV6-5 to TRBJ1-6; perhaps TRBD1 as D (6 bases). The CDR3 loop spans 15 amino acids. Germline values: CDR1 MNHEY, CDR2 SVGAGI. V was shortened by 1 base and J by 6 bases, with 10 bases between the two germline ends. The CDR3 nucleotides are TGTGCCAGCAGTTACTTCGGACAGCCTAATTCACCCCTCCACTTT. It is translated as CASSYFGQPNSPLHF.

The genes are TRBV20-1 and TRBJ2-1; no reliable D call. The CDR3 has 11 residues. Germline V gene lookup returns CDR1 DFQATT and CDR2 SNEGSKA (reference sequence). V lost 6 bases and J 2 bases, leaving 5 bases between the germline ends. CDR3 region: CSATAYNEQFF. In nucleotides, the CDR3 is TGCAGTGCAACCGCCTACAATGAGCAGTTCTTC.

The CDR3 here is CASSSKAEAFF. The CDR3, as DNA: TGTGCCAGCAGTTCTAAGGCTGAAGCTTTCTTT. J is TRBJ1-1 and V is TRBV27; D is undetermined. This CDR3 is built from 11 residues. Germline values: CDR1 MNHEY, CDR2 SMNVEV (reference sequence). Trimming stripped 4 bases from V and 6 bases from J, with 6 bases between.

V and J are TRBV2 and TRBJ2-5, with D possibly matching TRBD2 (7 bases). Trimming took 4 bases from V and 5 from J, leaving 11 bases between them. In germline, CDR1 is SNHLY, CDR2 FYNNEI. The CDR3 runs to 13 residues. The CDR3 nucleotides read TGTGCCAGCAGTGTAAGGGGGGGGGAGACCCAGTACTTC. Protein sequence: CASSVRGGETQYF. Full variable domain (remainder filled in from reference TRBV2 and TRBJ2-5): EPEVTQTPSHQVTQMGQEVILRCVPISNHLYFYWYRQILGQKVEFLVSFYNNEISEKSEIFDDQFSVERPDGSNFTLKIRSTKLEDSAMYFCASSVRGGETQYFGPGTRLLVL.

V usage is TRBV20-1 and J usage is TRBJ2-6; TRBD1 is a possible D gene (5 bases). Germline loops: CDR1 DFQATT, CDR2 SNEGSKA (reference sequence). The CDR3 has 15 amino acids. With 6 bases removed from V and 0 bases from J, the gap between germline ends came to 12 bases. The DNA of the CDR3 is TGCAGTGCCATGACAGACTCCTCTGGGGCCAACGTCCTGACTTTC. It translates to CSAMTDSSGANVLTF.

With regard to this clonotype: Sequence at one end of the junction differs from germline and may be a read error. The genes are TRBV12-3 or TRBV12-4 and TRBJ2-7, with a possible D match to TRBD1 (6 bases). This CDR3 has 12 residues. The CDR3 spells CASSNSGTPRDF. In nucleotides, the CDR3 is TGTGCCAGCAGTAATTCCGGGACACCCCGGGACTTC.

This CDR3 reads CAQAYAGGQETQYF. The CDR3, as DNA: TGTGCCCAAGCATACGCCGGGGGTCAAGAGACCCAGTACTTC. V usage is TRBV30 and J usage is TRBJ2-5, with D possibly TRBD2 on 6 matching bases. The CDR3 length is 14 residues. CDR1 GTSNPN and CDR2 SVGIG come from the germline V gene (reference sequence). V was trimmed by 8 bases and J by 2 bases, leaving 18 bases between them.

The rearrangement uses TRBV6-6 and TRBJ1-2, with 9 bases identical to TRBD1. The V segment lost 0 bases and the J segment 8 bases; nucleotides outside the gene matches: 10. There are 16 residues in the CDR3. Germline CDR1 MNHNY, CDR2 SVGAGI (reference sequence). The CDR3 DNA follows: TGTGCCAGCAGTTACTCTGACAGGGGGAGCTCGGGAGGCTACACCTTC. Its translation is CASSYSDRGSSGGYTF.

The J gene is TRBJ2-5, the V gene TRBV6-6; tentative D call: TRBD2 (6 bases). The V end lost 8 bases, the J end lost 4 bases, and 8 bases lay between the germline ends. Per germline, CDR1 MNHNY and CDR2 SVGAGI (reference sequence). This CDR3 has 11 amino acids. In DNA, the CDR3 is TGTGCCAGCCGGCGGGGAGAGACCCAGTACTTC. Its protein product is CASRRGETQYF.

This rearrangement joins TRBV6-5 to TRBJ2-1; 9 positions match TRBD1. Germline V gives CDR1 MNHEY, CDR2 SVGAGI. The CDR3 contains 14 residues. The V and J ends lost 6 bases and 4 bases, in that order; junction bases with no gene match: 4. CDR3 protein: CASRWDREYNEQFF. In DNA, the CDR3 is TGTGCCAGCAGGTGGGACAGGGAATACAATGAGCAGTTCTTC.